This T cell receptor beta chain was observed in a study of cytomegalovirus exposure and HLA in healthy donors. This CDR3 comprises 15 residues. Germline lookup yields CDR1 MDHEN and CDR2 SYDVKM. J was trimmed by 5 bases and V by 6 bases; bases with no gene match: 6. 13 Jbeta primers and 60 Vbeta primers were used for the PCR. Data came from immunoSEQ multiplex PCR; TCRdb stores just in-frame clones and leaves some out. The repertoire includes over 150,000 clones, approximately 85% of them detected once, and about 10% sits in the top ten. Study findings and constraints: Listed as cytomegalovirus-associated were about 160 TCR beta chains. According to a later analysis, most TCR beta chains associated with CMV appeared HLA-restricted. Earlier analysis yielded a pattern in which most TCR beta V segments were productive about 90% or about 30% of the time.

As to this clone: Antigen unknown.

The specimen was PBMCs. The source is a man aged 50 or older in good health and CMV-seropositive. The chain links TRBV28 to TRBJ2-7; 14 nucleotides agree with TRBD2. The CDR3 bases are TGTGCCAGCAGCTTTGGGACTAGCGGGAGCAACGAGCAGTACTTC. It translates to CASSFGTSGSNEQYF.